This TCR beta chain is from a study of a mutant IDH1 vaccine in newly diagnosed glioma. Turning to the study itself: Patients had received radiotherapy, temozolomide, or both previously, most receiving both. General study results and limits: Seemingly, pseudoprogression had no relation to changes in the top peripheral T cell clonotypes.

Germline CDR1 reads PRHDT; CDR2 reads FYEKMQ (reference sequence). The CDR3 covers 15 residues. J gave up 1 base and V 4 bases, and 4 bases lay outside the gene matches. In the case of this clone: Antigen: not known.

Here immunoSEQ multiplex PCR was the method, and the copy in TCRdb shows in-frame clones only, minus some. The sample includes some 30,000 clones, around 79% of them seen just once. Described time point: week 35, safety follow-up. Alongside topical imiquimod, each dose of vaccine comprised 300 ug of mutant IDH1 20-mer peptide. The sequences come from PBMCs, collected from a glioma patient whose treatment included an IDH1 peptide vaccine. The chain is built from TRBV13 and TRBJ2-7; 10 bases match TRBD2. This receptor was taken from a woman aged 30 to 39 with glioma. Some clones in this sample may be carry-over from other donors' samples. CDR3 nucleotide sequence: TGTGCCAGCAGCTCACGGACTAGCGGTTCCTACGAGCAGTACTTC. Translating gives CASSSRTSGSYEQYF.